The 21 T cell receptor beta chains listed next were all sequenced from one sample in a study of blood T cell repertoires in COVID-19. This table comes from immunoSEQ multiplex PCR, and its TCRdb copy is limited to in-frame clones, with some not included. The sample lists about 270,000 clones, about nine tenths occurring once. The sample consisted of PBMCs or T cells enriched from blood (not recorded which). The receptors stem from a man aged 18 to 30 who had recovered from COVID-19.

The CDR3 DNA sequence: TGTGCCAGCAGTTTCTGGACAGAGGAAAAACTGTTTTTT. As protein: CASSFWTEEKLFF. V gene TRBV12-3 or TRBV12-4 combines with J gene TRBJ1-4; tentative D call: TRBD1 (6 bases). Trimming took off 3 bases at V and 8 bases at J, with 10 bases between the two ends. CDR3 size: 13 residues.

V is TRBV9 and J is TRBJ2-6, with unresolved D. Trimming took 0 bases from V and 0 from J, leaving 4 bases between them. This CDR3 has 15 amino acids. CDR1 is SGDLS and CDR2 is YYNGEE in the germline V gene. The CDR3 sequence: CASSVDSSGANVLTF. DNA for the CDR3: TGTGCCAGCAGCGTAGACTCCTCTGGGGCCAACGTCCTGACTTTC.

Concerning this clone: Other DNA sequences within the sample encode an identical CDR3. This rearrangement joins TRBV3-1 (or the pseudogene TRBV3-2) to TRBJ1-2; 10 bases agree with TRBD1. CDR3 size: 15 residues. With V trimmed by 1 base and J by 5 bases, 4 bases remained unmatched. Germline CDR1 and CDR2: LGHDT and YNNKEL (reference sequence). CDR3 amino acids: CASSQGDRGGYGYTF. The CDR3 DNA is TGTGCCAGCAGCCAAGGGGACAGGGGCGGGTATGGCTACACCTTC.

The chain joins TRBV5-4 to TRBJ2-1; no firm D call. The CDR3 loop spans 14 amino acids. In germline, CDR1 is SGHNT, CDR2 YYREEE (reference sequence). Deletions cut 7 bases from V and 0 bases from J, with 11 bases between. The CDR3 DNA reads TGTGCCAGCGCGTCTGTGAGCTCCTACAATGAGCAGTTCTTC. Protein: CASASVSSYNEQFF.

This rearrangement joins TRBV10-1 to TRBJ2-3, with TRBD2 matching 8 bases. CDR3 size: 16 residues. V shed 0 bases, J shed 7 bases, and the junction held 9 bases outside the gene matches. Germline-derived CDR1 and CDR2 are WNHNN and SYGVQD (reference sequence). This CDR3 is CASSESGTGGRNTQYF. CDR3 in DNA: TGCGCCAGCAGTGAGTCAGGGACGGGAGGGCGAAATACGCAGTATTTT.

The chain uses TRBV28 and TRBJ1-4, with 10 bases that match TRBD1. The CDR3 has 14 amino acids. Germline V lookup: CDR1 MDHEN, CDR2 SYDVKM. Trimming cost V 6 bases and J 7 bases; bases outside gene matches: 5. CDR3 sequence: CASRRQGAGEKLFF. In DNA form, the CDR3 reads TGTGCCAGCAGACGACAGGGGGCAGGTGAAAAACTGTTTTTT.

The V gene is TRBV18, the J gene TRBJ2-7; 9 bases line up with TRBD2. Trimming cost V 6 bases and J 5 bases; bases outside gene matches: 11. Germline CDR1 reads KGHSH; CDR2 reads LQKENI. CDR3 length: 15 amino acids. CDR3 loop: CASSPRGGGVDEQYF. The CDR3, as DNA: TGTGCCAGCTCCCCGCGCGGGGGGGGCGTCGACGAGCAGTACTTC.

V and J are TRBV21-1 and TRBJ1-1. TRBV21-1 is an annotated pseudogene. This CDR3 has 15 residues. The CDR3 loop reads CASSKRARMRTEAFF. The CDR3 DNA sequence: TGTGCCAGCAGCAAGCGGGCCAGGATGAGGACTGAAGCTTTCTTT.

The chain recombines TRBV11-2 with TRBJ2-3; 8 positions match TRBD2. This CDR3 has 17 amino acids. The V gene's germline CDR1 is SGHAT and CDR2 FQNNGV. Trimming took 1 base from V and 1 from J; bases not matched to a gene: 7. The CDR3 sequence: CASSLVGGGPRTDTQYF. The CDR3 coding sequence is TGTGCCAGCAGCTTAGTCGGGGGGGGGCCCCGCACAGATACGCAGTATTTT.

The chain has TRBV3-1 (or the pseudogene TRBV3-2) and TRBJ2-2; TRBD1 matches 9 bases. CDR1 LGHDT and CDR2 YNNKEL come from the germline V gene (reference sequence). The V segment lost 1 base and the J segment 3 bases; nucleotides outside the gene matches: 12. The CDR3 length is 19 residues. The DNA for the CDR3 is TGTGCCAGCAGCCAAGGGGGAATGGAACAGGGGGCCCACACCGGGGAGCTGTTTTTT. This sequence encodes CASSQGGMEQGAHTGELFF.

The chain recombines TRBV19 with TRBJ2-1; the D is unclear. The germline V and J ends were trimmed by 5 bases and 7 bases, with 21 bases remaining between them. Germline-derived CDR1 and CDR2 are LNHDA and SQIVND (reference sequence). The CDR3 is 16 residues long. In DNA form, the CDR3 reads TGTGCCAGTAGTTCCTCCCAAAGTCGAGGAAAAAATGAGCAGTTCTTC. Translation: CASSSSQSRGKNEQFF.

The J gene is TRBJ2-1, the V gene TRBV14, with 8 bases lining up with TRBD1. Looked up from germline, CDR1 is SGHDN and CDR2 is FVKESK. CDR3 length: 15 residues. The J segment lost 2 bases and the V segment lost 1 base, leaving 1 base of the junction unmatched. Here the CDR3 DNA reads TGTGCCAGCAGCCAAGCGACAGGGGCCTACAATGAGCAGTTCTTC. The encoded protein is CASSQATGAYNEQFF. Full variable domain (rest looked up from reference TRBV14 and TRBJ2-1): EAGVTQFPSHSVIEKGQTVTLRCDPISGHDNLYWYRRVMGKEIKFLLHFVKESKQDESGMPNNRFLAERTGGTYSTLKVQPAELEDSGVYFCASSQATGAYNEQFFGPGTRLTVL.

This chain uses TRBV6-5 with TRBJ1-5, with D possibly being TRBD1 (5 bases). The length of the CDR3 is 14 residues. Trimming took 6 bases from V and 4 from J, leaving 13 bases between them. In germline, CDR1 is MNHEY, CDR2 SVGAGI. The CDR3 DNA follows: TGTGCCAGCAGCGACAGTAGGACAAATCAGCCCCAGCATTTT. Translating it yields CASSDSRTNQPQHF.

V and J are TRBV23-1 and TRBJ2-1, with a weak D call TRBD2 (5 bases). TRBV23-1 is an open reading frame, and its role is uncertain. Trimming took 0 bases from V and 4 from J, leaving 13 bases between them. This CDR3 contains 16 residues. The CDR3 DNA follows: TGCGCCAGCAGTCAATCGTCTAGCCACTTTTACAATGAGCAGTTCTTC. Protein product: CASSQSSSHFYNEQFF.

The chain employs TRBV10-3 and TRBJ1-5; 9 bases line up with TRBD1. After removal of 4 bases from V and 6 bases from J, the junction contained 4 bases not matched to a gene. Looked up from germline, CDR1 is ENHRY and CDR2 is SYGVKD. CDR3 length: 14 residues. This CDR3 is CAISGDRAGQPQHF. The CDR3 region has the DNA TGTGCCATCAGTGGGGACAGGGCAGGTCAGCCCCAGCATTTT.

The chain has TRBV2 and TRBJ1-5, with a tentative D call TRBD1 (6 bases). The ends were cut back, 6 bases at V and 6 bases at J, with 15 bases in the middle. The CDR3 has 14 amino acids. The V gene's germline CDR1 is SNHLY and CDR2 FYNNEI. The CDR3 DNA follows: TGTGCCAGCAGGGATGTGGGGGGGCGTCAGCCCCAGCATTTT. This codes for CASRDVGGRQPQHF.

This clone was picked up one time. The CDR3 protein is CASSLELGDTQYF. CDR3 nucleotide sequence: TGCGCCAGCAGCCTCGAACTAGGGGATACGCAGTATTTT. This chain uses TRBV5-1 with TRBJ2-3, with D tentatively TRBD2 (5 bases). The CDR3 has 13 residues. Trimming took off 4 bases at V and 6 bases at J, with 12 bases between the two ends. Germline CDR1 SGHRS, CDR2 YFSETQ.

The chain has TRBV3-1 (or the pseudogene TRBV3-2) and TRBJ2-1, with no clear D. Germline V gene sequence: CDR1 LGHDT, CDR2 YNNKEL (reference sequence). Trimming cost V 1 base and J 8 bases, with 12 bases left between them. This CDR3 spans 14 amino acids. Here the CDR3 reads CASSQVNFPDEQFF. The CDR3 nucleotides read TGTGCCAGCAGCCAAGTTAATTTCCCGGATGAGCAGTTCTTC.

V gene TRBV29-1 combines with J gene TRBJ2-1, with 7 bases fitting TRBD2. CDR3 length: 14 residues. Germline CDR1 SQVTM, CDR2 ANQGSEA. V was pared by 7 bases and J by 6 bases, with 12 bases of the junction left unmatched. The CDR3 loop is CSGGLGKNFNEQFF. For the CDR3, the DNA is TGCAGCGGCGGACTAGGGAAAAATTTCAATGAGCAGTTCTTC.

V usage is TRBV18 and J usage is TRBJ1-5; 7 bases match TRBD1. The germline V gene has CDR1 KGHSH and CDR2 LQKENI. J was trimmed by 3 bases and V by 5 bases; bases with no gene match: 4. The CDR3 is made up of 14 amino acids. CDR3: CASSLTGDNQPQHF. CDR3 coding DNA: TGTGCCAGCTCATTAACAGGGGACAATCAGCCCCAGCATTTT.

This clone was picked up a small number of times. The genes are TRBV18 and TRBJ2-7; TRBD1 agrees at 9 bases. CDR1 is KGHSH and CDR2 is LQKENI in the germline V gene. Trimming removed 3 bases from V and 3 bases from J; junction bases left unmatched: 9. This CDR3 contains 16 residues. As DNA, the CDR3 is TGTGCCAGCTCACCGCTTACAGGGGGCGTAATCTACGAGCAGTACTTC. Amino acids: CASSPLTGGVIYEQYF.